These 9 T cell receptor beta chains share one sample of origin, sequenced in a study of beta chain features in type 1 diabetes. Sequenced material consisted of expressed TCRB transcripts (all of the isolated RNA was reverse transcribed). Measured with immunoSEQ multiplex PCR; TCRdb has only the in-frame clones, and not every one. The sample records under 450,000 clones, approximately 16% being singletons. Material for sequencing was naive CD4+ T cells from blood. The receptors were sampled from a woman aged 18-35 years in good health.

This clone was counted between two and nine times. The genes are TRBV6-1 and TRBJ2-3, with TRBD1 matching over 9 bases. The junction had 5 bases not matched to a gene; V was cut back by 6 bases and J by 4 bases. Germline assignment: CDR1 MNHNS and CDR2 SASEGT. There are 14 residues in the CDR3. The CDR3 region is CASRNRGQADTQYF. The CDR3 nucleotides read TGTGCCAGCAGGAACAGGGGGCAAGCAGATACGCAGTATTTT.

This clone was counted only a few times. The V gene is TRBV29-1, the J gene TRBJ1-5; no clear D gene. Germline V gene sequence: CDR1 SQVTM, CDR2 ANQGSEA. The CDR3 sequence is 13 residues long. The V and J ends lost 3 bases and 2 bases respectively, with 8 bases between them. Here the CDR3 DNA reads TGCAGCGTTGACGTGGGAGGCAATCAGCCCCAGCATTTT. Encoded protein: CSVDVGGNQPQHF.

This clone was counted only a few times. The gene calls are TRBV7-2 and TRBJ1-2; 9 positions agree with TRBD1. The trim removed 5 bases at V and 8 bases at J, leaving 6 bases unmatched. This CDR3 has 13 amino acids. Per the germline V gene, CDR1 is SGHTA and CDR2 is FQGNSA. CDR3 region: CASSAGTGRGYTF. CDR3 DNA sequence: TGTGCCAGCAGCGCCGGGACAGGGCGCGGCTACACCTTC.

In this sample, this clone turned up a few times. The chain joins TRBV5-1 to TRBJ2-1, with D perhaps TRBD2 (6 bases). Trimming left V 4 bases short and J 2 bases short, with 10 bases between. The CDR3 is made up of 14 amino acids. Germline values: CDR1 SGHRS, CDR2 YFSETQ. As DNA, the CDR3 is TGCGCCAGCAGCGGCGGGAATCCCTACAATGAGCAGTTCTTC. This gives the protein CASSGGNPYNEQFF.

The chain couples TRBV30 to TRBJ1-2, with 7 bases lining up with TRBD1. The germline CDR1 and CDR2 sequences are GTSNPN and SVGIG (reference sequence). J lost 2 bases, V lost 4 bases, and 7 bases had no gene match. There are 14 residues in the CDR3. CDR3 sequence reads: CAWNRRGLNYGYTF. The CDR3, as DNA: TGTGCCTGGAACCGAAGGGGGCTGAACTATGGCTACACCTTC.

This clone was counted only a few times. The chain is built from TRBV18 and TRBJ2-7; 9 bases align to TRBD2. Germline CDR1 reads KGHSH; CDR2 reads LQKENI. The length of the CDR3 is 14 residues. V shed 2 bases, J shed 6 bases, and the junction held 5 bases outside the gene matches. The chain's CDR3 is CASSPSSGIGEQYF. CDR3 sequence (DNA): TGTGCCAGCTCACCATCTAGCGGGATAGGCGAGCAGTACTTC. The variable domain in full, with the rest retrieved from reference TRBV18 and TRBJ2-7, is NAGVMQNPRHLVRRRGQEARLRCSPMKGHSHVYWYRQLPEEGLKFMVYLQKENIIDESGMPKERFSAEFPKEGPSILRIQQVVRGDSAAYFCASSPSSGIGEQYFGPGTRLTVT.

The chain couples TRBV23-1 to TRBJ1-1, with D maybe TRBD1 (6 bases). TRBV23-1 is noted as an ORF with a role that remains uncertain. Deletions cut 4 bases from V and 2 bases from J, with 14 bases between. CDR3 length: 15 residues. CDR3 amino acids: CASSPWTALNTEAFF. In DNA form, the CDR3 reads TGCGCCAGCAGTCCCTGGACAGCTCTAAACACTGAAGCTTTCTTT.

The J gene is TRBJ2-7, the V gene TRBV4-3, with 10 bases matching TRBD2. In germline, CDR1 is LGHNA, CDR2 YSLEER. V lost 0 bases and J lost 0; bases outside the gene matches: 11. The CDR3 is made up of 19 amino acids. The CDR3: CASSQDIPRGTSVSYEQYF. The CDR3 nucleotides are TGCGCCAGCAGCCAAGACATCCCCCGCGGGACTAGCGTCTCCTACGAGCAGTACTTC.

This clone was seen a few times. The chain links TRBV14 to TRBJ2-7, with 7 bases lining up with TRBD1. CDR3 size: 15 residues. CDR1 SGHDN and CDR2 FVKESK come from the germline V gene. J gave up 1 base and V 4 bases, and 7 bases lay outside the gene matches. CDR3 nucleotides: TGTGCCAGCAGCCTGCGACAGGGCCCATCCTACGAGCAGTACTTC. Amino acids: CASSLRQGPSYEQYF.